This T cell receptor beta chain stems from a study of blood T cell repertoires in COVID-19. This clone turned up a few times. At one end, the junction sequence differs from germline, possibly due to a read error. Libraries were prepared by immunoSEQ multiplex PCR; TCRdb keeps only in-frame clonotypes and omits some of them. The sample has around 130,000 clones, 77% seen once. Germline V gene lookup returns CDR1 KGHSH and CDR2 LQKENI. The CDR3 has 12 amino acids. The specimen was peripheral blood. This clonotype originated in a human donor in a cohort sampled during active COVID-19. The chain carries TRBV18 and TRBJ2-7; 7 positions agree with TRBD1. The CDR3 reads CASSPPGQVPRF. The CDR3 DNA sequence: TGTGCCAGCTCACCACCAGGACAGGTTCCCCGATTC.